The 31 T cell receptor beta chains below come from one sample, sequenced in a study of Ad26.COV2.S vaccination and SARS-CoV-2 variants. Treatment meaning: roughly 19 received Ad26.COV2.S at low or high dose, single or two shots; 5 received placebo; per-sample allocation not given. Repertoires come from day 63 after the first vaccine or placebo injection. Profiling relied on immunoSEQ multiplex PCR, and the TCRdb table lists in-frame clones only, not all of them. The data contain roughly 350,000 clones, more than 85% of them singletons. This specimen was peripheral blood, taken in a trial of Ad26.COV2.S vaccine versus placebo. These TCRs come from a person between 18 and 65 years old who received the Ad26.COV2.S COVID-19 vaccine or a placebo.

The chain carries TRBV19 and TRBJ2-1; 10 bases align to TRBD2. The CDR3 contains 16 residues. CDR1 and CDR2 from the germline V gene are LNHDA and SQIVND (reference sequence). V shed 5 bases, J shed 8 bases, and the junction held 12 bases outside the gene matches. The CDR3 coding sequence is TGTGCCAGTAGTCCCCGGACTAGCGGAGAGGTCGATGAGCAGTTCTTC. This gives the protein CASSPRTSGEVDEQFF.

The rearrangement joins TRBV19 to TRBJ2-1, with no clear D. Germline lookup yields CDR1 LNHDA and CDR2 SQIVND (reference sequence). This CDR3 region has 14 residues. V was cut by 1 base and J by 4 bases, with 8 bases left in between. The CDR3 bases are TGTGCCAGTAGTATAGGGACGGATTACAATGAGCAGTTCTTC. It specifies CASSIGTDYNEQFF.

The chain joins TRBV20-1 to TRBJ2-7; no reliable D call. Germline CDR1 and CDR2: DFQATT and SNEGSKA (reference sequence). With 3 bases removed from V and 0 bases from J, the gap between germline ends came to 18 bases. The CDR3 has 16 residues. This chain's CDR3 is CSASGLGGRNSYEQYF. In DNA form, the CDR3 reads TGCAGTGCTAGTGGGTTGGGTGGCAGGAACTCCTACGAGCAGTACTTC.

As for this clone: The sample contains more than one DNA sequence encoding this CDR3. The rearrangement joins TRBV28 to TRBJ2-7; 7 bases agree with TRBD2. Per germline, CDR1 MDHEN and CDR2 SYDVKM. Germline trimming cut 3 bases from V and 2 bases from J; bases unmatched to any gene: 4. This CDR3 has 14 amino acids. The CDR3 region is CASSFRGRAYEQYF. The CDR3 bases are TGTGCCAGCAGTTTTAGAGGGAGGGCCTACGAGCAGTACTTC.

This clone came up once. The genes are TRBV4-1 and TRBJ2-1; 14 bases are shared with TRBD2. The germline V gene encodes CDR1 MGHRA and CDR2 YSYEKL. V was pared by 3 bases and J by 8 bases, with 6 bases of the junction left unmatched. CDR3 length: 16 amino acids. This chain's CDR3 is CASSHQTSGRAYEQFF. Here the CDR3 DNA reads TGCGCCAGCAGCCATCAGACTAGCGGGAGGGCCTATGAGCAGTTCTTC.

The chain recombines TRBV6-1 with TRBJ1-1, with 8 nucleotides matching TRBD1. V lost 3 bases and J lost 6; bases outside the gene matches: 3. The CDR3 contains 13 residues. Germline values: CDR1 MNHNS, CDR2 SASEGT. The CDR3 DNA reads TGTGCCAGCAGTGACAGGGGGCTCCCTGAAGCTTTCTTT. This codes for CASSDRGLPEAFF.

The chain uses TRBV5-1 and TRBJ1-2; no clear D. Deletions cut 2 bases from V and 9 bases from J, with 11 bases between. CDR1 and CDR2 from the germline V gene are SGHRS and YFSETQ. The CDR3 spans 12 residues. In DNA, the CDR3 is TGCGCCAGCAGCTTCGATTATCTGAGCTACACCTTC. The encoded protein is CASSFDYLSYTF.

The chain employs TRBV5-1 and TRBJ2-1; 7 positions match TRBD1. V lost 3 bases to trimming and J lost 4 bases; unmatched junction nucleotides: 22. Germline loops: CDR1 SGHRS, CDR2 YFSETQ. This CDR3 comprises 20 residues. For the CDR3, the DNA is TGCGCCAGCAGCTCTCTTTCCGGGACAGAGGTAAGGAAGTCTTACAATGAGCAGTTCTTC. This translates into CASSSLSGTEVRKSYNEQFF.

CDR3 in amino acids: CASSPQLDGELFF. CDR3 nucleotides: TGTGCCAGCTCACCTCAATTAGACGGGGAGCTGTTTTTT. The chain carries TRBV18 and TRBJ2-2, with D uncertain. This CDR3 is 13 amino acids long. Trimming cost V 3 bases and J 7 bases, with 9 bases left between them. Looked up from germline, CDR1 is KGHSH and CDR2 is LQKENI.

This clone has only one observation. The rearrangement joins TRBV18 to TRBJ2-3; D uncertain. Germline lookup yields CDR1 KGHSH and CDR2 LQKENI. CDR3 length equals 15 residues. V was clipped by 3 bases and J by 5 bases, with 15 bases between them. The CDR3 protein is CASSPPGRAKDTQYF. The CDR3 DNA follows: TGTGCCAGCTCACCCCCAGGCCGCGCGAAAGATACGCAGTATTTT.

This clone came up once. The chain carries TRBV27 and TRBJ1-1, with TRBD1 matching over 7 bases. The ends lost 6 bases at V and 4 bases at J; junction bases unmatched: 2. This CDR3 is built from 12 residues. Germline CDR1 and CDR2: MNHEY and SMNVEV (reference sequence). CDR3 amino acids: CASRTGTTEAFF. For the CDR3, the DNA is TGTGCCAGCAGGACAGGGACCACTGAAGCTTTCTTT.

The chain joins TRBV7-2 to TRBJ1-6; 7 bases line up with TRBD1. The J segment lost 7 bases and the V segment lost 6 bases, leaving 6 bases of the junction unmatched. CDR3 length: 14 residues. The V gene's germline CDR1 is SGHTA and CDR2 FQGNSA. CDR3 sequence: CASRHGQENSPLHF. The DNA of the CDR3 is TGTGCCAGCAGACACGGACAGGAAAATTCACCCCTCCACTTT.

CDR3 nucleotides: TGCGCCAGCAGCCCGGTGGGTACTAGCGGGAGTTACGAGCAGTACTTC. Its protein is CASSPVGTSGSYEQYF. The rearrangement links TRBV4-1 to TRBJ2-7, with 11 bases lining up with TRBD2. V lost 4 bases to trimming and J lost 4 bases; unmatched junction nucleotides: 9. The germline V gene encodes CDR1 MGHRA and CDR2 YSYEKL. The CDR3 has 16 residues.

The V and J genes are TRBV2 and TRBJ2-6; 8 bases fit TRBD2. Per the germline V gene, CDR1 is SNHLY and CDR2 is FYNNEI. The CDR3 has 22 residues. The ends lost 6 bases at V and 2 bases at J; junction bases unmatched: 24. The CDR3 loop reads CASRSLLGRGATQSAGANVLTF. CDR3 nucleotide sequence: TGTGCCAGCAGATCCCTATTGGGGCGGGGGGCTACCCAGTCGGCTGGGGCCAACGTCCTGACTTTC.

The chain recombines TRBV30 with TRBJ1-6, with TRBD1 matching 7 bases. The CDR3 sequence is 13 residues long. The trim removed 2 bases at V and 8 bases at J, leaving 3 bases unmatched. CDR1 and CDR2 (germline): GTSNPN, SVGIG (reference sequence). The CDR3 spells CAWSSGQDSPLHF. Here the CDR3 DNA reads TGTGCCTGGAGTTCAGGACAGGATTCACCCCTCCACTTT.

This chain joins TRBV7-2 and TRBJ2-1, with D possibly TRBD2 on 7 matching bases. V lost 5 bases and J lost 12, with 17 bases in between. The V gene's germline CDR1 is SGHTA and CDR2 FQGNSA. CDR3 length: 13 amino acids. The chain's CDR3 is CASSPLGGVGQFF. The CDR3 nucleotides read TGTGCCAGCAGCCCTTTAGGGGGGGTGGGGCAGTTCTTC.

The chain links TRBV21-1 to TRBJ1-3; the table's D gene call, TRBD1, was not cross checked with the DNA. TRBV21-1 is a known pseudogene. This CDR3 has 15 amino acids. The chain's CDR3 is CASTIQGVPGNTIYF. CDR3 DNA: TGTGCCAGCACCATACAGGGGGTGCCTGGAAACACCATATATTTT.

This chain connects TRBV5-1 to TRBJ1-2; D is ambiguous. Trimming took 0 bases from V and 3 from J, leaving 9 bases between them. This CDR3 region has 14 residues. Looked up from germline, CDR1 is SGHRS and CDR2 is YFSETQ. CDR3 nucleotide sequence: TGCGCCAGCAGCTTGGGGTCGGCAGACTATGGCTACACCTTC. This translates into CASSLGSADYGYTF.

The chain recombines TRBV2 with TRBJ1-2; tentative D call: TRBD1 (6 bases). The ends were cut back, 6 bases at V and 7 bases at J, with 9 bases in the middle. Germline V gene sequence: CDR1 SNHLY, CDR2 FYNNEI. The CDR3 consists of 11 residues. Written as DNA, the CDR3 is TGTGCCAGCAGATCACAGGGTGGCTACACCTTC. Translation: CASRSQGGYTF.

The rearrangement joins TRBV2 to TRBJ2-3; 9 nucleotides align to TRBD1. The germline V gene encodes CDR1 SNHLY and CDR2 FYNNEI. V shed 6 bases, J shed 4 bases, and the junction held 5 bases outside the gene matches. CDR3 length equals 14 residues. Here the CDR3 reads CASRTGGPADTQYF. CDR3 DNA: TGTGCCAGCAGGACAGGGGGTCCGGCAGATACGCAGTATTTT.

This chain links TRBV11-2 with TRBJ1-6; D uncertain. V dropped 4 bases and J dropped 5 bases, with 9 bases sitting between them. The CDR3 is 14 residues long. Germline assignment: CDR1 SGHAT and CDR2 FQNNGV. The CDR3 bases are TGTGCCAGCAGCTCCCCCCTCCATAATTCACCCCTCCACTTT. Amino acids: CASSSPLHNSPLHF.

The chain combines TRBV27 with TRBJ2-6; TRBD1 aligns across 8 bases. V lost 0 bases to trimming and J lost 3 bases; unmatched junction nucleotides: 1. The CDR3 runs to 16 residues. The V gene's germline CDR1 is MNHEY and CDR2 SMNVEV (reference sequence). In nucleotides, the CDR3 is TGTGCCAGCAGTTTATCCACAGGGGGTGGGGCCAACGTCCTGACTTTC. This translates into CASSLSTGGGANVLTF.

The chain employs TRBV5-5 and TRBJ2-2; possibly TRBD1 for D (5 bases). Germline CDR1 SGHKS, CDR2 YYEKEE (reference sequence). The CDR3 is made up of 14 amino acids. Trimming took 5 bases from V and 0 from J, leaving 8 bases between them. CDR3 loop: CASRGRANTGELFF. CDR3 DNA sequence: TGTGCCAGCAGGGGCAGGGCGAACACCGGGGAGCTGTTTTTT.

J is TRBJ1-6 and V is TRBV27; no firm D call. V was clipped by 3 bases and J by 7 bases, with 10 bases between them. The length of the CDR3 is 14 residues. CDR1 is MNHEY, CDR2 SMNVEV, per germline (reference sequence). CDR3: CASSFRARNSPLHF. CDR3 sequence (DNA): TGTGCCAGCAGTTTTAGGGCTAGAAATTCACCCCTCCACTTT.

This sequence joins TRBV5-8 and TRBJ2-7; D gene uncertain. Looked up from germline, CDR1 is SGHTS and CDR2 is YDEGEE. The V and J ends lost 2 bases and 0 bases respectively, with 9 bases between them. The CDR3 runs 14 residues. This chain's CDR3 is CASSFRANSYEQYF. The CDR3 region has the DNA TGTGCCAGCAGCTTTAGGGCCAACTCCTACGAGCAGTACTTC.

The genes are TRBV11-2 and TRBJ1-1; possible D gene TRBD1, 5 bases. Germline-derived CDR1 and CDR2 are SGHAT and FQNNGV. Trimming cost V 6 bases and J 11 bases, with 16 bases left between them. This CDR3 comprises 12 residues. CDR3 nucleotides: TGTGCCAGCAGTCGCTCCGGGGGGGATGCTTTCTTT. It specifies CASSRSGGDAFF.

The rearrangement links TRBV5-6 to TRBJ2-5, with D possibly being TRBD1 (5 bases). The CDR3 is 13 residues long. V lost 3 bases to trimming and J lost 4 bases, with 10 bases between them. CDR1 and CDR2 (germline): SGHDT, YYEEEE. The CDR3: CASSSRGRETQYF. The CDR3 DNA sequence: TGTGCCAGCAGCTCTAGGGGTCGAGAGACCCAGTACTTC.

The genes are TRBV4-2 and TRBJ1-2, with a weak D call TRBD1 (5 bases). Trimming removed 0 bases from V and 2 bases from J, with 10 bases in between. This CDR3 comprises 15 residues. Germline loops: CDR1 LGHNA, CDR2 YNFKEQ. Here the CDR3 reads CASSQDKGLNYGYTF. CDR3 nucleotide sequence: TGTGCCAGCAGCCAAGATAAGGGGTTAAACTATGGCTACACCTTC.

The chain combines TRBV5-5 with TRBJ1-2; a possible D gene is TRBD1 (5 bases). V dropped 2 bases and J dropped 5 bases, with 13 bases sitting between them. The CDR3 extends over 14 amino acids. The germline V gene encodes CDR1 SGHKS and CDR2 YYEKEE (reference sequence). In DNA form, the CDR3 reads TGTGCCAGCAGCTTCTCCGGGACGGGGTATGGCTACACCTTC. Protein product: CASSFSGTGYGYTF.

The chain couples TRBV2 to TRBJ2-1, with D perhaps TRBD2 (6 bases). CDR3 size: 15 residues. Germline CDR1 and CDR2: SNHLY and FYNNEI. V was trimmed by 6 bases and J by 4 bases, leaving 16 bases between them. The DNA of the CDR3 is TGTGCCAGCAGCCCCCGGGGGTTGGTATACAATGAGCAGTTCTTC. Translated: CASSPRGLVYNEQFF.

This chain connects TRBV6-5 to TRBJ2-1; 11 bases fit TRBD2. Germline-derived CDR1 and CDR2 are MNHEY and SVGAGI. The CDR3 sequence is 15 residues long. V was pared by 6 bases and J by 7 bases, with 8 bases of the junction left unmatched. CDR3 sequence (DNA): TGTGCCAGCAGCCTTACTAGCGGGAGTTGGAATGAGCAGTTCTTC. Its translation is CASSLTSGSWNEQFF.